The 18 T cell receptor beta chains listed next were all sequenced from one sample in a study of CD4+ T cells in melanoma. Profiled with immunoSEQ multiplex PCR; TCRdb holds only in-frame clones, not every one. The sample holds roughly 60,000 clones, almost 70% seen once. The specimen sequenced was tumor tissue. The receptors stem from a human donor with melanoma.

This chain connects TRBV4-1 to TRBJ1-4; TRBD1 is a possible D gene (6 bases). Per germline, CDR1 MGHRA and CDR2 YSYEKL. The CDR3 consists of 15 residues. V shed 5 bases and J shed 7 bases, with 17 bases lying between them. The CDR3 nucleotides read TGCGCCAGCAGCAACTTGGGTGGGGGCGCTGAAAAACTGTTTTTT. As protein: CASSNLGGGAEKLFF.

V and J are TRBV19 and TRBJ1-3; 10 bases fit TRBD1. J was trimmed by 6 bases and V by 5 bases; bases with no gene match: 10. Germline lookup yields CDR1 LNHDA and CDR2 SQIVND (reference sequence). The CDR3 is made up of 16 amino acids. Here the CDR3 DNA reads TGTGCCAGTAGTCCAACCCGGGACAGGGGTTTAAACACCATATATTTT. This translates into CASSPTRDRGLNTIYF.

The chain joins TRBV9 to TRBJ2-1; 9 bases fit TRBD2. CDR1 SGDLS and CDR2 YYNGEE come from the germline V gene. V lost 0 bases, J lost 4 bases, and 2 bases stayed unmatched. The CDR3 runs to 15 residues. The CDR3 sequence is CASSVGLAVYNEQFF. Written as DNA, the CDR3 is TGTGCCAGCAGCGTAGGACTAGCGGTTTACAATGAGCAGTTCTTC.

The chain recombines TRBV11-3 with TRBJ2-2; D is possibly TRBD2 (5 bases). Trimming removed 3 bases from V and 7 bases from J, with 12 bases in between. Germline V gene sequence: CDR1 SGHNT, CDR2 YENEEA. This CDR3 is 14 amino acids long. This CDR3 is CASSFSGSNGELFF. The CDR3 DNA follows: TGTGCCAGCAGCTTTTCGGGGTCCAACGGGGAGCTGTTTTTT.

The V and J genes are TRBV2 and TRBJ2-7; D is perhaps TRBD1 (6 bases). The CDR3 totals 15 residues. Deletions cut 6 bases from V and 9 bases from J, with 24 bases between. The germline gives CDR1 SNHLY, CDR2 FYNNEI. The DNA for the CDR3 is TGTGCCAGCAGCGCGAACCCCCCCGGGCAAGGGGGGCAGTACTTC. Its protein product is CASSANPPGQGGQYF.

V and J are TRBV29-1 and TRBJ1-1, with D uncertain. V was pared by 2 bases and J by 2 bases, with 0 bases between. This CDR3 has 10 amino acids. Germline CDR1 SQVTM, CDR2 ANQGSEA. CDR3 sequence reads: CSVENTEAFF. In DNA form, the CDR3 reads TGCAGCGTTGAAAACACTGAAGCTTTCTTT.

The chain links TRBV15 to TRBJ1-6, with D hard to call. The V end lost 0 bases, the J end lost 4 bases, and 25 bases lay between the germline ends. The CDR3 runs 21 residues. The germline CDR1 and CDR2 sequences are LNHNV and YYDKDF (reference sequence). CDR3 residues: CATSRDLSLDLQPRYNSPLHF. DNA of the CDR3: TGTGCCACCAGCAGAGATCTGTCCCTAGATTTACAGCCACGGTATAATTCACCCCTCCACTTT.

The rearrangement links TRBV6-6 to TRBJ1-5; D is uncertain. The V and J ends lost 6 bases and 4 bases respectively, with 7 bases between them. CDR3 length: 12 amino acids. Germline CDR1 MNHNY, CDR2 SVGAGI (reference sequence). The CDR3 DNA reads as TGTGCCAGCAGGAGGTTGAATCAGCCCCAGCATTTT. Translating gives CASRRLNQPQHF.

By share, this clone ranks as medium-sized. The chain employs TRBV5-1 and TRBJ1-1; D is ambiguous. The CDR3 covers 14 residues. Germline-derived CDR1 and CDR2 are SGHRS and YFSETQ. Trimming removed 7 bases at V and 0 bases at J, with 13 bases between. The CDR3 sequence is CASALWAMNTEAFF. In DNA form, the CDR3 reads TGCGCCAGCGCCCTTTGGGCCATGAACACTGAAGCTTTCTTT.

The chain carries TRBV5-1 and TRBJ2-2; D unresolved. The CDR3 length is 14 residues. From germline, CDR1 is SGHRS and CDR2 YFSETQ. V was pared by 4 bases and J by 7 bases, with 14 bases between. The CDR3 region is CASSPRNGIGELFF. Here the CDR3 DNA reads TGCGCCAGCAGCCCCCGAAATGGGATCGGGGAGCTGTTTTTT.

CDR3 amino acids: CASTKSGTLTDTQYF. The CDR3 DNA reads TGTGCCAGCACGAAGTCAGGTACCCTGACAGATACGCAGTATTTT. The chain has TRBV5-4 and TRBJ2-3; no clear D. Trimming left V 6 bases short and J 3 bases short, with 17 bases between. CDR1 is SGHNT and CDR2 is YYREEE in the germline V gene (reference sequence). The CDR3 is 15 residues long.

This chain connects TRBV4-3 to TRBJ1-2; no reliable D call. V was trimmed by 2 bases and J by 4 bases, leaving 8 bases between them. CDR3 length: 13 amino acids. CDR1 and CDR2 from the germline V gene are LGHNA and YSLEER. CDR3 sequence reads: CASSQMKGYGYTF. The CDR3 nucleotides are TGCGCCAGCAGCCAAATGAAGGGCTATGGCTACACCTTC.

V usage is TRBV5-1 and J usage is TRBJ1-1, with D hard to call. V shed 0 bases and J shed 1 base, with 13 bases lying between them. CDR3 length equals 16 residues. The germline V gene has CDR1 SGHRS and CDR2 YFSETQ. CDR3 DNA sequence: TGCGCCAGCAGCTTGGGGAGTGGCGGAACGAACACTGAAGCTTTCTTT. Translated, it gives CASSLGSGGTNTEAFF.

The chain is built from TRBV10-3 and TRBJ2-1, with 13 bases aligning to TRBD2. V lost 2 bases to trimming and J lost 0 bases; unmatched junction nucleotides: 4. Germline V gives CDR1 ENHRY, CDR2 SYGVKD. This CDR3 is 18 amino acids long. The CDR3 here is CAISETSGGASSYNEQFF. The CDR3 nucleotides read TGTGCCATCAGTGAGACTAGCGGGGGGGCGAGCTCCTACAATGAGCAGTTCTTC.

The rearrangement links TRBV15 to TRBJ2-7; D is undetermined. V dropped 8 bases and J dropped 3 bases, with 11 bases sitting between them. Germline lookup yields CDR1 LNHNV and CDR2 YYDKDF (reference sequence). This CDR3 region has 12 residues. CDR3 coding DNA: TGTGCCACCGGAGACCCGGGCTACGAGCAGTACTTC. This translates into CATGDPGYEQYF. The full variable domain, rest sourced from reference TRBV15 and TRBJ2-7, is DAMVIQNPRYQVTQFGKPVTLSCSQTLNHNVMYWYQQKSSQAPKLLFHYYDKDFNNEADTPDNFQSRRPNTSFCFLDIRSPGLGDTAMYLCATGDPGYEQYFGPGTRLTVT.

This clone was counted a few times. The chain recombines TRBV14 with TRBJ1-1; D is ambiguous. Germline-derived CDR1 and CDR2 are SGHDN and FVKESK. Trimming cost V 2 bases and J 0 bases, with 4 bases left between them. The CDR3 contains 13 residues. CDR3 in amino acids: CASSQHMNTEAFF. Here the CDR3 DNA reads TGTGCCAGCAGCCAACACATGAACACTGAAGCTTTCTTT.

The CDR3 region is CASSLTGTGNTIYF. In nucleotides, the CDR3 is TGTGCCAGCAGCTTAACAGGGACCGGAAACACCATATATTTT. The V call is TRBV7-9, the J call TRBJ1-3; D may be TRBD1 (6 bases). The CDR3 is made up of 14 amino acids. The germline V gene encodes CDR1 SEHNR and CDR2 FQNEAQ (reference sequence). Trimming removed 2 bases at V and 4 bases at J, with 9 bases between.

The gene calls are TRBV7-9 and TRBJ1-5, with D possibly matching TRBD1 (6 bases). CDR3 size: 14 residues. V gave up 5 bases and J gave up 1 base, with 9 bases separating them. Per germline, CDR1 SEHNR and CDR2 FQNEAQ (reference sequence). As DNA, the CDR3 is TGTGCCAGCAGCCAACAGGGAAGCAATCAGCCCCAGCATTTT. Protein product: CASSQQGSNQPQHF.